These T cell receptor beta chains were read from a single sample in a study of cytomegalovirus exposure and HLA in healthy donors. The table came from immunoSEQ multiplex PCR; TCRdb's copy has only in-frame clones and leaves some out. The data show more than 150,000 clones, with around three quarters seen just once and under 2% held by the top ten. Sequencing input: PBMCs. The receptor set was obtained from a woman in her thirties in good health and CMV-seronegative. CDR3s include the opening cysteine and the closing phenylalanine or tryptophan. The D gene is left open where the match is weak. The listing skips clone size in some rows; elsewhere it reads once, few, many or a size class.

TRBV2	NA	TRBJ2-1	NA	CASSAQGFNEQFF	TGTGCCAGCAGTGCACAGGGTTTCAATGAGCAGTTCTTC
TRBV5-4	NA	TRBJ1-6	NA	CASSLPKAGILESPLHF	TGTGCCAGCAGCCTGCCTAAGGCGGGGATATTGGAATCACCCCTCCACTTT
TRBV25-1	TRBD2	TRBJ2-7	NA	CASSGTSGANYEQYF	TGTGCCAGCAGTGGGACTAGCGGGGCGAACTACGAGCAGTACTTC
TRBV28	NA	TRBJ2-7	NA	CASSFPWTATYEQYF	TGTGCCAGCAGTTTCCCGTGGACAGCTACCTACGAGCAGTACTTC
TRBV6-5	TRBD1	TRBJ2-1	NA	CASSKTGAVYNEQFF	TGTGCCAGCTCCAAGACAGGGGCCGTTTACAATGAGCAGTTCTTC
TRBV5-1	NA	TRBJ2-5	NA	CASSLTVQETQYF	TGCGCCAGCAGCTTGACAGTACAAGAGACCCAGTACTTC
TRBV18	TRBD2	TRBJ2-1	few	CASSPQTSGDNEQFF	TGTGCCAGCTCACCTCAGACTAGCGGGGACAATGAGCAGTTCTTC
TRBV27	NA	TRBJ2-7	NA	CASSPIPTMKQYF	TGTGCCAGCAGTCCAATCCCCACTATGAAGCAGTACTTC
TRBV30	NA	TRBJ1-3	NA	CAWSVRQGIAGNTIYF	TGTGCCTGGAGTGTACGTCAGGGAATAGCTGGAAACACCATATATTTT
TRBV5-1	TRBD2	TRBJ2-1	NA	CASSPGSSGSSYNEQFF	TGCGCCAGCAGCCCGGGATCTAGCGGCAGCTCCTACAATGAGCAGTTCTTC
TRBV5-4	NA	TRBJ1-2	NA	CASSPAGLDYGYTF	TGTGCCAGCAGCCCCGCAGGGTTAGACTATGGCTACACCTTC
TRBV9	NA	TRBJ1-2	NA	CASSVGAGDYGYTF	TGTGCCAGCAGCGTTGGGGCAGGAGACTATGGCTACACCTTC
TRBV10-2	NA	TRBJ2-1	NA	CASSDLTAGPNSNEQFF	TGCGCCAGCAGTGACCTTACAGCAGGTCCAAACAGCAATGAGCAGTTCTTC
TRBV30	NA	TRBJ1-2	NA	CAWSRDRQDYGYTF	TGTGCCTGGAGTCGTGACAGGCAGGACTATGGCTACACCTTC
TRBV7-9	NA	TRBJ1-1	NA	CASSTGTVSTEAFF	TGTGCCAGCAGCACTGGAACAGTCAGCACTGAAGCTTTCTTT
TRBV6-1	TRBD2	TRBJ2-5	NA	CASSAVSGGIQETQYF	TGTGCCAGCAGTGCAGTTAGCGGGGGGATTCAAGAGACCCAGTACTTC
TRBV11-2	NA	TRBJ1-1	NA	CASSPLPGPGDTEAFF	TGTGCCAGCAGCCCCCTCCCAGGGCCAGGGGACACTGAAGCTTTCTTT
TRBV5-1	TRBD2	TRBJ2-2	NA	CASSFAAGFTGELFF	TGCGCCAGCAGCTTTGCAGCGGGGTTCACCGGGGAGCTGTTTTTT
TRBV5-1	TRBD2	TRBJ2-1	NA	CASSWGLAGGQYNEQFF	TGCGCCAGCAGCTGGGGACTAGCGGGGGGTCAGTACAATGAGCAGTTCTTC
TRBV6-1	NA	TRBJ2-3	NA	CAGLGFLGSTDTQYF	TGTGCCGGACTGGGGTTTCTAGGGAGCACAGATACGCAGTATTTT
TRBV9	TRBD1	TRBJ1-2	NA	CASSVATSTGWGYTF	TGTGCCAGCAGCGTAGCTACGTCGACAGGGTGGGGCTACACCTTC
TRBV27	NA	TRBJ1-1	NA	CASSLLGGGTEAFF	TGTGCCAGCAGTTTACTGGGAGGGGGCACTGAAGCTTTCTTT
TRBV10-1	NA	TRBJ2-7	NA	CASSGPLRPHEQYF	TGCGCCAGCAGTGGCCCCCTACGCCCCCACGAGCAGTACTTC
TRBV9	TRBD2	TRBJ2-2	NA	CASSPSGGANTGELFF	TGTGCCAGCAGCCCTAGTGGGGGGGCGAACACCGGGGAGCTGTTTTTT
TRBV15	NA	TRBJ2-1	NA	CATSSRRGNEQFF	TGTGCCACCAGCAGTCGGCGGGGTAATGAGCAGTTCTTC
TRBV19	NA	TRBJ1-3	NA	CASSIRVSGNTIYF	TGTGCCAGTAGTATCAGGGTCTCTGGAAACACCATATATTTT
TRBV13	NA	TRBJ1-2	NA	CASSSRLEGQGNYGYTF	TGTGCCAGCAGCTCCCGTCTGGAGGGGCAGGGAAACTATGGCTACACCTTC
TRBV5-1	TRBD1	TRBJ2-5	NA	CASSLGTGSPVLTQYF	TGCGCCAGCAGCTTGGGGACAGGGTCTCCTGTTTTGACCCAGTACTTC
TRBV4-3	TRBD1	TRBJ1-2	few	CASSPAMGQGFGYTF	TGCGCCAGCAGCCCCGCGATGGGACAGGGGTTTGGCTACACCTTC
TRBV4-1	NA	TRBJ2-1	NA	CASSQELNNEQFF	TGCGCCAGCAGCCAAGAACTTAACAATGAGCAGTTCTTC
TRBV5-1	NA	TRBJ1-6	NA	CASSRPTGVNSPLHF	TGCGCCAGCAGCCGACCGACAGGTGTTAATTCACCCCTCCACTTT
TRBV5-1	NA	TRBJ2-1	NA	CASSKTDSNEQFF	TGCGCCAGCAGCAAAACCGACAGCAATGAGCAGTTCTTC
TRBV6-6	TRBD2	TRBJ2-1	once	CASTRLAGGHSGEQFF	TGTGCCAGCACTAGACTAGCGGGGGGGCATAGTGGTGAGCAGTTCTTC
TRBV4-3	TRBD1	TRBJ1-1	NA	CASSQRTGSMNTEAFF	TGCGCCAGCAGCCAACGGACAGGGAGCATGAACACTGAAGCTTTCTTT
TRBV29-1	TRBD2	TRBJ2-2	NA	CSVVPSGGATNTGELFF	TGCAGCGTTGTACCCAGCGGGGGAGCGACGAACACCGGGGAGCTGTTTTTT
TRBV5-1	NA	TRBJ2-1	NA	CASSWPGGLSSYNEQFF	TGCGCCAGCAGCTGGCCCGGTGGACTCAGCTCCTACAATGAGCAGTTCTTC
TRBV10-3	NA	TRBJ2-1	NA	CAISESTRGPFKDNEQFF	TGTGCCATCAGTGAGTCGACTCGAGGCCCCTTTAAGGACAATGAGCAGTTCTTC
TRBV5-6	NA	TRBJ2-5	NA	CASSLLGETQYF	TGTGCCAGCAGCCTACTAGGAGAGACCCAGTACTTC
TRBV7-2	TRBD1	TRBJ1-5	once	CASSPGQFSNQPQHF	TGTGCCAGCAGCCCGGGACAGTTCAGCAATCAGCCCCAGCATTTT
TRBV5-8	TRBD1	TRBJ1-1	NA	CASSSAGGWNTEAFF	TGTGCCAGCAGCTCGGCAGGGGGCTGGAACACTGAAGCTTTCTTT
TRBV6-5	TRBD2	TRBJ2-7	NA	CASSYSEGLAAEQYF	TGTGCCAGCAGTTACTCGGAGGGACTAGCAGCCGAGCAGTACTTC
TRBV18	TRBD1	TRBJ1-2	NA	CASSPDRPYGYTF	TGTGCCAGCTCACCGGACAGGCCTTATGGCTACACCTTC
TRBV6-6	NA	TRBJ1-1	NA	CASVAGGGNTEAFF	TGTGCCAGCGTCGCGGGGGGCGGGAACACTGAAGCTTTCTTT
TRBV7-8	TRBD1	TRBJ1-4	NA	CASSFRTGGAEKLFF	TGTGCCAGCAGCTTCAGGACAGGGGGCGCGGAAAAACTGTTTTTT
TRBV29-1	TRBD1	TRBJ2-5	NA	CSAAQGAWETQYF	TGCAGCGCCGCCCAGGGGGCATGGGAGACCCAGTACTTC
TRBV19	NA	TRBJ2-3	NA	CASSGRQAFVYTQYF	TGTGCCAGTAGTGGGAGACAGGCGTTCGTGTATACGCAGTATTTT
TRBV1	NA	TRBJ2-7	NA	CTSGQAPAGIYEQYF	TGCACCAGCGGCCAAGCTCCCGCGGGCATTTACGAGCAGTACTTC
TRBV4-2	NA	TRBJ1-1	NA	CASSQDQGGGTEAFF	TGTGCCAGCAGCCAGGATCAGGGAGGGGGCACTGAAGCTTTCTTT
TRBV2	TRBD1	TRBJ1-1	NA	CASSGSGGYTEAFF	TGTGCCAGCAGTGGATCAGGGGGATACACTGAAGCTTTCTTT
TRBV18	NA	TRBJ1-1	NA	CASQAIEAFF	TGTGCCAGCCAAGCGATTGAAGCTTTCTTT
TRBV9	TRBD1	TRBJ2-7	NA	CASSTGTGGLYEQYF	TGTGCCAGCAGCACCGGGACAGGGGGCCTATACGAGCAGTACTTC
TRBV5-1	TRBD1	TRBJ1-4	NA	CASSLWDSSEKLFF	TGCGCCAGCAGCTTGTGGGACAGTTCGGAAAAACTGTTTTTT